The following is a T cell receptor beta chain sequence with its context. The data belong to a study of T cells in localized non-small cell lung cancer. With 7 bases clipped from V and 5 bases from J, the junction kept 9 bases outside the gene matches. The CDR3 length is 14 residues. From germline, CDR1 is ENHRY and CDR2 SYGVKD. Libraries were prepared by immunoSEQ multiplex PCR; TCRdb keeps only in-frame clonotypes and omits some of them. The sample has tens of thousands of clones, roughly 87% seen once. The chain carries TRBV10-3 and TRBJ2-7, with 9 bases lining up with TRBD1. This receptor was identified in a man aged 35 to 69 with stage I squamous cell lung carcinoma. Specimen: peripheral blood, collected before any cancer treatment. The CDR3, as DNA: TGTGCCATCAAATTGGGACAGGGTATAGACGAGCAGTACTTC. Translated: CAIKLGQGIDEQYF.